Listed below are T cell receptor beta chains from one sample, sequenced in a study of cytomegalovirus exposure and HLA in healthy donors. The data were produced by immunoSEQ multiplex PCR, yet TCRdb's version contains in-frame clones alone and is incomplete. The data show under 200,000 clones, around 77% seen once. Sequencing was done on a sample of PBMCs. These receptors all stem from a man in his 60s in good health and CMV-seronegative. Both conserved end residues are part of each CDR3.

TRBV2,TRBJ2-4,CASSSSSGSHKNIQYF
TRBV28,TRBJ2-7,CASSLGHEQYF
TRBV15,TRBJ2-5,CATSRGGDRGETQYF
TRBV25-1,TRBJ2-7,CASSGRGSYEQYF
TRBV10-3,TRBJ2-7,CATRDSAYEQYF
TRBV6-1,TRBJ2-1,CASSARYNEQFF
TRBV6-1,TRBJ2-5,CASAQGQTQETQYF
TRBV5-1,TRBJ2-5,CASSPRAGDQETQYF
TRBV4-1,TRBJ1-2,CASSQDDRGPYGYTF
TRBV11-2,TRBJ1-2,CASSLGGGSQGYTF
TRBV19,TRBJ2-3,CASSQGAAGGFDTQYF
TRBV6-5,TRBJ1-1,CASSYRSQGEAFF
TRBV29-1,TRBJ1-2,CSVVGGRSGYTF
TRBV6-5,TRBJ1-3,CASTGTSGNTIYF
TRBV29-1,TRBJ1-2,CSVGNRGNGYTF
TRBV6-1,TRBJ2-5,CATRPGQGIQETQYF
TRBV6-4,TRBJ2-2,CASRDSDRGQSGELFF
TRBV6-6,TRBJ2-5,CASRRGQGVETQYF
TRBV18,TRBJ2-7,CASSPPWTGGSGEQYF
TRBV7-3,TRBJ1-1,CASSLDRVSEAFF
TRBV7-9,TRBJ1-1,CASSLGGGDTEAFF
TRBV6-6,TRBJ2-2,CATRLAGVTGELFF
TRBV7-3,TRBJ2-1,CASSLPGGVLYNEQFF
TRBV6-5,TRBJ2-2,CASSRRGSNTGELFF
TRBV4-1,TRBJ2-1,CASSLSAGSHNEQFF
TRBV29-1,TRBJ1-2,CSAADRGKVSGYTF
TRBV7-8,TRBJ1-2,CASSLVGGPSFVYGYTF
TRBV5-6,TRBJ1-2,CASSIHRGSERGYTF
TRBV19,TRBJ2-1,CASSTSTRQNEQFF
TRBV14,TRBJ2-1,CASSRGVYNEQFF
TRBV5-1,TRBJ2-7,CASSLAGTASYEQYF
TRBV19,TRBJ1-2,CASSKHSVPANYGYTF
TRBV30,TRBJ1-3,CAWSARGSGNTIYF
TRBV19,TRBJ2-1,CASGLGGTPYNEQFF
TRBV5-8,TRBJ1-2,CASRLGGADYGYPF
TRBV5-5,TRBJ1-2,CASSLSTALYDGYTF
TRBV7-3,TRBJ1-5,CASSLEGDQPQHF
TRBV5-4,.,CATRQGSSYEQYF
TRBV18,TRBJ2-1,CASYQGSGSDSEQFF
TRBV28,TRBJ1-2,CASSLPRNYGYTF
TRBV5-5,TRBJ2-6,CASSLGLWQGAGGANVLTF
TRBV7-9,TRBJ1-5,CASSLGEGSNQPQNF
TRBV27,TRBJ2-1,CASTSGTGGLYNEQFF
TRBV30,TRBJ2-1,CAWSTETGYNEQFF
TRBV6-6,TRBJ1-1,CASSFQGSTEAFF
TRBV19,TRBJ1-3,CASESTGNTIYF
TRBV2,TRBJ1-5,CASKPGTLPNQPQNF
TRBV10-3,TRBJ2-7,CAIKSNSYEQYF
TRBV5-8,TRBJ2-3,CASSLPTSGGDHSTDTQYF
TRBV7-2,TRBJ2-3,CASSLQFSGSTDTQYF
TRBV5-1,TRBJ1-6,CASRRGTGNYNSPLHF